This T cell receptor beta chain was obtained from a study of blood T cell repertoires in COVID-19. Per the authors' pipeline: Using reference gene primer amplification, nucleated cell counts were estimated. Here immunoSEQ multiplex PCR was the method, and the copy in TCRdb shows in-frame clones only, minus some. V, J and clone size were drawn from that table, and D and trimming were deduced from the DNA. The sample includes some 130,000 clones, approximately 78% seen only once; the top ten take roughly 11%. The CDR3 runs 16 residues. Trimming removed 2 bases from V and 3 bases from J; junction bases left unmatched: 7.

The TCR comes from a man aged 60-69 years who had recovered from COVID-19. Source material: peripheral blood. J is TRBJ2-3 and V is TRBV23-1, with 8 bases identical to TRBD1. TRBV23-1 belongs to the ORF category, with a function that is uncertain. For the CDR3, the DNA is TGCGCCAGCAGTCAAAGCCAGGGGGCGCCTACAGATACGCAGTATTTT. Amino acids: CASSQSQGAPTDTQYF.